The next 24 T cell receptor beta chains were all read from a single sample in a study of T cell repertoires in cytomegalovirus infection. In TCRdb, the reads were re-called with MiXCR into one record per CDR3 protein. The table includes about 500,000 distinct CDR3 sequences, about 33% detected once. Their antigens are not known. The material was cultured PBMCs, obtained from culture after CMV antigen stimulation. The receptors stem from a human donor in good health (CMV status not recorded). Some clones in this sample may be carry-over from other donors' samples.

The chain couples TRBV19 to TRBJ1-2; TRBD1 agrees at 8 bases. CDR3 length: 13 amino acids. The V gene end was trimmed by 10 bases and the J gene end by 1 base; junction bases not matched to a gene: 5. Germline-derived CDR1 and CDR2 are LNHDA and SQIVND (reference sequence). Written as DNA, the CDR3 is TGTGCCACCTGGACAGGGAGTAACTATGGCTACACCTTC. It yields the protein CATWTGSNYGYTF.

This clonotype was counted between two and nine times. The chain combines TRBV7-2 with TRBJ2-1, with no clear D. The germline V gene has CDR1 SGHTA and CDR2 FQGNSA. The V gene lost 9 bases and the J gene lost 1 base, with 13 bases spanning the gap. The CDR3 is 14 residues long. The CDR3 here is CASSPQVSYNEQFF. Written as DNA, the CDR3 is TGTGCCAGTTCCCCCCAGGTGTCCTACAATGAGCAGTTCTTC. Supplemented by reference TRBV7-2 and TRBJ2-1, the full variable domain reads GAGVSQSPSNKVTEKGKDVELRCDPISGHTALYWYRQSLGQGLEFLIYFQGNSAPDKSGLPSDRFSAERTGGSVSTLTIQRTQQEDSAVYLCASSPQVSYNEQFFGPGTRLTVL.

The chain employs TRBV12-3 or TRBV12-4 and TRBJ1-5, with 7 nucleotides matching TRBD1. The ends lost 6 bases at V and 3 bases at J; junction bases unmatched: 11. The CDR3 has 16 residues. The CDR3 region is CASSREGAIPNQPQHF. The CDR3 nucleotides read TGTGCCAGCAGCCGGGAGGGGGCGATCCCCAATCAGCCCCAGCATTTT.

The CDR3 here is CASSPEGRSSYNSPLHF. The DNA of the CDR3 is TGTGCCAGTAGCCCCGAGGGGAGAAGCTCCTATAATTCACCCCTCCACTTT. The gene calls are TRBV19 and TRBJ1-6; possibly TRBD1 for D (5 bases). Between the trimmed V and J ends, which lost 6 bases and 0 bases, there was a span of 15 bases. CDR1 LNHDA and CDR2 SQIVND come from the germline V gene (reference sequence). CDR3 length: 17 amino acids.

This clonotype has just one count. The CDR3 here is CASSLDRGLGYTF. CDR3 nucleotide sequence: TGTGCCAGCAGCTTAGACAGGGGGCTTGGCTACACCTTC. The V call is TRBV7-2, the J call TRBJ1-2; 9 nucleotides line up with TRBD1. V lost 1 base to trimming and J lost 7 bases; unmatched junction nucleotides: 1. The CDR3 is 13 amino acids. Germline-derived CDR1 and CDR2 are SGHTA and FQGNSA.

The gene calls are TRBV15 and TRBJ2-1; TRBD2 matches at 7 bases. This CDR3 region has 16 residues. V gave up 5 bases and J gave up 5 bases; unmatched junction bases: 12. Germline assignment: CDR1 LNHNV and CDR2 YYDKDF (reference sequence). The CDR3 sequence is CATSFFQRDLNNEQFF. DNA for the CDR3: TGTGCCACCAGCTTCTTTCAGCGGGATCTTAACAATGAGCAGTTCTTC.

The chain links TRBV27 to TRBJ2-3; the D gene is possibly TRBD2 (5 bases). Trimming pared 2 bases from V and 5 bases from J, leaving 14 bases between. The CDR3 spans 15 residues. Germline CDR1 reads MNHEY; CDR2 reads SMNVEV (reference sequence). The CDR3 DNA is TGTGCCAGCAGTTTAAGGCCGGGGTCTGGAGATACGCAGTATTTT. Translated: CASSLRPGSGDTQYF.

The chain carries TRBV28 and TRBJ1-5; D is unclear. V was trimmed by 2 bases and J by 9 bases, leaving 14 bases between them. Germline V gives CDR1 MDHEN, CDR2 SYDVKM. The CDR3 sequence is 14 residues long. Here the CDR3 reads CASSLATPLRPQHF. The CDR3 DNA sequence: TGTGCCAGCAGTTTAGCGACACCCTTAAGGCCCCAGCATTTT.

This clonotype came up many times. V is TRBV5-6 and J is TRBJ1-1; D uncertain. The CDR3 is 14 amino acids. V lost 1 base and J 14 bases, leaving 21 bases between the germline ends. Germline V gene sequence: CDR1 SGHDT, CDR2 YYEEEE. CDR3 in amino acids: CASSLTPGIQKDFF. For the CDR3, the DNA is TGTGCCAGCAGCTTGACCCCCGGTATCCAAAAGGACTTCTTT.

The chain recombines TRBV5-6 with TRBJ2-7, with 9 bases fitting TRBD1. The J segment lost 2 bases and the V segment lost 5 bases, leaving 5 bases of the junction unmatched. Germline assignment: CDR1 SGHDT and CDR2 YYEEEE. The CDR3 has 14 amino acids. The CDR3 sequence is CASRRTGETYEQYF. In DNA form, the CDR3 reads TGTGCCAGCAGGAGGACAGGGGAAACCTACGAGCAGTACTTC.

This clonotype appeared a few times. The V call is TRBV4-3, the J call TRBJ2-1; 8 bases are a match to TRBD2. This CDR3 contains 15 residues. The trim removed 4 bases at V and 9 bases at J, leaving 11 bases unmatched. In germline, CDR1 is LGHNA, CDR2 YSLEER. CDR3 protein: CASSPVGDSGIEQFF. CDR3 nucleotides: TGCGCCAGCAGCCCAGTAGGGGATAGCGGGATTGAGCAGTTCTTC.

This clonotype was seen repeatedly, ten times or more. The V and J genes are TRBV7-2 and TRBJ2-7, with TRBD2 as a possible D gene (5 bases). Germline CDR1 reads SGHTA; CDR2 reads FQGNSA. Trimming removed 5 bases at V and 3 bases at J, with 17 bases between. The CDR3 has 15 amino acids. The CDR3: CASSLPTIGNYEQYF. CDR3 DNA: TGTGCCAGCAGCCTTCCTACGATCGGGAACTACGAGCAGTACTTC.

The chain joins TRBV4-2 to TRBJ1-1, with 7 bases identical to TRBD1. With V trimmed by 3 bases and J by 3 bases, 7 bases remained unmatched. This CDR3 contains 15 residues. Looked up from germline, CDR1 is LGHNA and CDR2 is YNFKEQ. CDR3 region: CASSHGSTGDTEAFF. The DNA for the CDR3 is TGTGCCAGCAGCCATGGGAGCACAGGGGACACTGAAGCTTTCTTT.

This chain uses TRBV7-9 with TRBJ1-6; D is possibly TRBD1 (5 bases). Germline-derived CDR1 and CDR2 are SEHNR and FQNEAQ (reference sequence). V was shortened by 2 bases and J by 10 bases, with 18 bases between the two germline ends. The CDR3 totals 16 residues. DNA of the CDR3: TGTGCCAGCAGCTTATTTCCGGACGCGAAGGGGTCACCCCTCCACTTT. Translation: CASSLFPDAKGSPLHF.

The sample holds a few counts of this clonotype. The rearrangement uses TRBV7-9 and TRBJ2-2, with TRBD1 matching over 8 bases. The CDR3 runs to 18 residues. Germline loops: CDR1 SEHNR, CDR2 FQNEAQ (reference sequence). Trimming at V came to 5 bases and at J to 4 bases, leaving 15 bases not matched to a gene. The CDR3 DNA reads TGTGCCAGCAGCAATAAACAGTCCCAGGGGGCTATCACCGGGGAGCTGTTTTTT. Translating it yields CASSNKQSQGAITGELFF.

The genes are TRBV6-1 and TRBJ1-4; the match to TRBD1 covers 7 bases. This CDR3 comprises 15 residues. Germline assignment: CDR1 MNHNS and CDR2 SASEGT. The junction had 7 bases not matched to a gene; V was cut back by 5 bases and J by 4 bases. Here the CDR3 DNA reads TGTGCCAGCAGTCCGGGGACAGCCGGTAATGAAAAACTGTTTTTT. Translation gives CASSPGTAGNEKLFF.

This clonotype turned up a few times. This sequence joins TRBV7-2 and TRBJ2-3, with TRBD2 matching 12 bases. The V gene's germline CDR1 is SGHTA and CDR2 FQGNSA. Trimming cost V 8 bases and J 2 bases; bases outside gene matches: 5. This CDR3 comprises 15 residues. The DNA for the CDR3 is TGTGCCAGCGCCGGACTAGCGGGGATCACAGATACGCAGTATTTT. Translated: CASAGLAGITDTQYF.

The sample holds a few counts of this clonotype. This chain connects TRBV12-3 or TRBV12-4 to TRBJ2-3, with 7 positions matching TRBD2. This CDR3 has 13 residues. The junction had 8 bases not matched to a gene; V was cut back by 10 bases and J by 4 bases. This CDR3 is CATGGFGADTQYF. The CDR3 bases are TGTGCCACCGGGGGGTTTGGGGCAGATACGCAGTATTTT.

The chain combines TRBV7-9 with TRBJ1-1; D unclear. Trimming removed 5 bases from V and 3 bases from J, with 16 bases in between. The CDR3 has 15 amino acids. Germline assignment: CDR1 SEHNR and CDR2 FQNEAQ (reference sequence). The CDR3 region has the DNA TGTGCCAGCAGCCTCAGTCTCCTTTCGGACACTGAAGCTTTCTTT. Amino acids: CASSLSLLSDTEAFF.

The rearrangement links TRBV20-1 to TRBJ2-3; 8 bases are shared with TRBD1. The V gene's germline CDR1 is DFQATT and CDR2 SNEGSKA (reference sequence). After removal of 5 bases from V and 4 bases from J, the junction contained 8 bases not matched to a gene. The CDR3 has 14 residues. CDR3 sequence (DNA): TGCAGTGCTCCGGACAGGGTCTACGCAGATACGCAGTATTTT. This encodes CSAPDRVYADTQYF.

This clonotype was seen a handful of times. This chain uses TRBV7-2 with TRBJ2-5; D uncertain. Germline loops: CDR1 SGHTA, CDR2 FQGNSA. Trimming cost V 6 bases and J 8 bases, with 16 bases left between them. This CDR3 has 13 residues. The CDR3 DNA is TGTGCCAGCAGTCGGTCCCCCACGGCAACCCAGTACTTC. Residues: CASSRSPTATQYF. The whole variable domain, filled in from reference TRBV7-2 and TRBJ2-5, reads GAGVSQSPSNKVTEKGKDVELRCDPISGHTALYWYRQSLGQGLEFLIYFQGNSAPDKSGLPSDRFSAERTGGSVSTLTIQRTQQEDSAVYLCASSRSPTATQYFGPGTRLLVL.

The chain is built from TRBV28 and TRBJ1-5; no reliable D call. CDR1 and CDR2 from the germline V gene are MDHEN and SYDVKM. The CDR3 covers 16 residues. V lost 3 bases and J lost 0, with 12 bases in between. This CDR3 is CASSFHRFDSNQPQHF. CDR3 nucleotides: TGTGCCAGCAGTTTTCACAGATTTGATAGCAATCAGCCCCAGCATTTT.

This rearrangement joins TRBV4-3 to TRBJ2-1; D gene uncertain. With 0 bases removed from V and 2 bases from J, the gap between germline ends came to 8 bases. Germline V gene sequence: CDR1 LGHNA, CDR2 YSLEER. The CDR3 contains 15 residues. The chain's CDR3 is CASSQERSTYNEQFF. The CDR3 DNA reads as TGCGCCAGCAGCCAAGAAAGGTCAACCTACAATGAGCAGTTCTTC.

This clonotype was seen repeatedly, ten times or more. The chain links TRBV7-8 to TRBJ1-1; D might be TRBD1 (5 bases). This CDR3 has 15 residues. The V end lost 4 bases, the J end lost 0 bases, and 12 bases lay between the germline ends. Per the germline V gene, CDR1 is SGHVS and CDR2 is FQNEAQ. In DNA form, the CDR3 reads TGTGCCAGCAGCTACATAAGGGGCCTGAACACTGAAGCTTTCTTT. Protein: CASSYIRGLNTEAFF.